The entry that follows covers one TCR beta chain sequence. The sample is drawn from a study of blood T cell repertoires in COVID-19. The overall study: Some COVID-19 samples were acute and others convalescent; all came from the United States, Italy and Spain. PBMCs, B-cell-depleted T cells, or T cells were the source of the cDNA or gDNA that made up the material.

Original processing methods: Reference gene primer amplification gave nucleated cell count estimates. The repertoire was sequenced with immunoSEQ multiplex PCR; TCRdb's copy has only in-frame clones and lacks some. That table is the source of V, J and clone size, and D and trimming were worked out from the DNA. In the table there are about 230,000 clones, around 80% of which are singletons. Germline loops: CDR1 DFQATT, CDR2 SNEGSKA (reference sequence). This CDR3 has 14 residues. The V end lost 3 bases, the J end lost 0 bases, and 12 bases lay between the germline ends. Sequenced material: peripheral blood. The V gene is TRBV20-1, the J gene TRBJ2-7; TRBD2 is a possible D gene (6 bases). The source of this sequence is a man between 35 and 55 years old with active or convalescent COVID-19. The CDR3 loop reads CSASKAGSSYEQYF. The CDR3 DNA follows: TGCAGTGCTAGTAAAGCGGGTAGCTCCTACGAGCAGTACTTC.